This T cell receptor (beta chain) was observed in a study of T cells in Graves' hyperthyroidism and ophthalmopathy (dated by TCRdb to between 2018 and 2021). Describing the broader study: Peripheral blood samples were taken at the time of initial diagnosis, prior to any treatment. To identify TCR V-J signatures that set the groups apart, the researchers used a discovery cohort of more than 95 patients, made up of fewer than 50 with Graves' ophthalmopathy and about 60 with stable Graves' hyperthyroidism. Prospective prediction of ophthalmopathy was tested in an independent validation cohort of fewer than 20 hyperthyroidism patients and 15 to 17 patients who later progressed to ophthalmopathy. For training and testing, the 100 patients in the discovery cohort were randomly divided in a 7:3 ratio. Thyroid tissue and blood T-cell repertoires from about six Graves' hyperthyroidism patients were also compared in the study. Once sampling was done, hyperthyroidism patients were given methimazole at a starting dose of 30 mg daily, whereas ophthalmopathy patients were given high-dose intravenous methylprednisolone. TCR Vbeta CDR3 sequencing of approximately 140 peripheral blood samples (roughly 43 ophthalmopathy, around 80 hyperthyroidism and 17 progressor patients) is reported in the paper.

What the study reported, not specific to this receptor: No statistical method was used to fix the sample size in advance, and group allocation was not hidden from the investigators. Most expanded thyroid clonotypes (frequency above 0.001) were also detected in blood, suggesting blood repertoires may reflect thyroid immune responses. In validation, the model predicted progression to ophthalmopathy a median of roughly 6.1 months before onset, with over 55% sensitivity and nearly 75% specificity. Ophthalmopathy was separated from stable hyperthyroidism by a 13 V-J signature model, with 85% to 90% sensitivity and roughly 81% specificity obtained in cross-validation and 80%/75% obtained in testing.

The TCR beta CDR3 regions were amplified from RNA transcripts. For the first round of RT-PCR on the TCR CDR3, the HTBI primer set was used together with the Qiagen OneStep RT-PCR kit. A second multiplex PCR round built the libraries, followed by size selection and purification. The libraries were sequenced on an Illumina HiSeq2000 using paired-end 100 bp reads. On the authors' methods: SOAPnuke was used to process the raw data, removing reads that contained adapters or uncalled bases, had a mean Phred below 15, or lacked an exact match to the constant primer or identifier. High-quality paired reads were merged using COPE v1.2.5, and each unique nucleotide sequence was defined as a clonotype. MiTCR v1.1 was used to align clonotypes to the IMGT TRBV, TRBD and TRBJ reference segments. Only V-J combinations with frequency above 0.0001, covering 98% to 99.2% of repertoires, were analysed. The TCS score was defined as F50 (clonal expansion) divided by E x V (chaos), with BLOSUM62-based TCRdist calculated between CDR3 peptides within each V-J. Welch's t-statistics and random forest reduced just over 500 V-J features to some 14, which were used in a naive Bayes classifier (R e1071). Clones were called with MiXCR by TCRdb after fastp trimmed the public reads at Q25, and only in-frame beta chains were retained. Duplicate CDR3 protein sequences are folded into a single record with the most common DNA and genes. What appears here as the V and J calls and clone size reflects TCRdb's work, not the paper's. For this sample the table gives 400,000 or so distinct CDR3 sequences, of which nearly 15% were detected only once. 15% to 20% of the sample is in the top ten clones.

From the cysteine through the phenylalanine, the CDR3 covers 11 amino acids. The sequence is cut down to CDR3 DNA, 33 bases in frame from base 1. Germline trimming: 8 bases from V, 7 bases from J; junction bases outside gene matches: 5. The germline V gene provides CDR1 SQVTM and CDR2 ANQGSEA. Of note for this clonotype: No antigen is known for it. No much larger clonotype is one base removed from it; base qualities were not supplied.

Ophthalmopathy patients had moderately to severely active disease, with a Clinical Activity Score of 3 or more, a NOSPECS grade of 4 or more, and a disease duration of less than 3 months. Exclusion was applied to patients with uncontrolled infections, other autoimmune diseases, pregnancy or lactation. Diagnoses were based on clinical symptoms, serum thyroxine and TRAb, thyroid ultrasound and orbital computed tomography. PBMCs were separated from around 9.1 ml of fresh peripheral blood using Ficoll-Paque density gradient centrifugation. Total RNA was extracted using Trizol reagent, and RNA quality was assessed on an Agilent 2100 Bioanalyzer.

Sequenced sample: blood. Recombination joined TRBV29-1 with TRBJ2-5, and 9 bases in between align with TRBD2. This clonotype originated in a woman between 55 and 75 years old with Graves' ophthalmopathy. The nucleotides are TGCAGCCTCCTTAGCGGGGGGACCCAGTACTTC. This is translated as CSLLSGGTQYF. Outside the CDR3, residues come from the reference TRBV29-1 and TRBJ2-5 proteins, so the full variable domain is: SAVISQKPSRDICQRGTSLTIQCQVDSQVTMMFWYRQQPGQSLTLIATANQGSEATYESGFVIDKFPISRPNLTFSTLTVSNMSPEDSSIYLCSLLSGGTQYFGPGTRLLVL.